The TCR beta chain under discussion was sequenced for a study of cytomegalovirus exposure and HLA in healthy donors (dated by TCRdb to the late 2010s). Study-wide context: An earlier analysis of approximately 590 of the donors reported approximately 270 Gb of sequence data and some 120 million unique TCR beta sequences from about 200 million T cells. Donor age, sex, ethnicity and CMV serostatus were collected together with the repertoire data. The number of typed donors differed by locus: about 629-630 for A, B, C, DRB1 and DQB1; 500 to 550 for DQA1; 606 for DPA1; and around 490 for DPB1. To predict cytomegalovirus infection status, the study combined high-throughput TCR immunosequencing, statistical association of individual TCRs with disease status, and machine learning. Using immunosequencing, the study profiled T cell repertoires from 640 or so subjects and related those repertoires to cytomegalovirus serostatus. A later genetic analysis used genome-wide SNP genotypes for about 65% of the 666 donors, treating that subset as a discovery cohort. The later analysis used no new phenotypic data to find candidate immune exposures, relying instead on TCR beta sequences and their occurrence across donors. Roughly 300 gigabases of sequencing data and 70 million to 100 million unique TCR sequences were included in an early release covering about 620 HLA-typed donors. A later analysis re-analyzed previously published TCR beta repertoires from about 730 donors and added high-resolution HLA genotyping to study TCR occurrence patterns. Roughly 5 DR-DQ haplotypes were handled as single units for association and clustering because linkage in the cohort was strong. HLA typing included class I and class II loci at four-digit resolution. An earlier analysis of approximately 580 of the donors used high-throughput TCR beta sequencing to judge whether each TCR beta V gene segment behaved as functional or pseudogenic. The aim of the study was to test whether cataloging public T cell receptors could identify signatures of past pathogen exposure. All discovery cohort repertoires had been generated on a single sequencing platform. Among under 450 genotyped donors of the cohort, an average of 235,054 unique TCR beta nucleotide sequences were sequenced per donor, around 20% of them non-productive. Besides the first cohort of approximately 670 subjects, a separate validation cohort made up of 120 different subjects was used. Among the roughly 400 genotyped donors, approximately 77% belonged to the genetic ancestry cluster associated with self-reported Caucasian donors.

The protocol used for the library was the immunoSEQ multiplex PCR assay. For the multiplex PCR, a mixture combining 60 forward primers for TCR Vbeta segments and 13 reverse primers for TCR Jbeta segments was used. A multiplex PCR assay on genomic DNA amplified the CDR3 region of rearranged TCR beta genes. The Illumina HiSeq System was used to sequence the amplified TCR beta libraries as 87-base-pair reads. Per the source publication's procedure: A later analysis counted 75 million to 100 million unique TCR beta chains across the 700 or so repertoires, and 9.5 million to 11 million of these chains were shared by at least two donors. Raw reads were error-corrected and collapsed into unique sequences with a nearest-neighbor algorithm that merged closely related sequences to remove PCR and sequencing errors. V, D and J gene segments were assigned by aligning CDR3 sequences to IMGT reference sequences. Each retained sequence needed at least a six-nucleotide match to both a V gene segment and a J gene segment. A rearrangement was called productive if the CDR3 had no stop codons and remained in frame with V and J, and every other rearrangement was called non-productive. CDR3 was defined according to IMGT convention as the region running from the second conserved V-encoded cysteine to the conserved J-encoded phenylalanine. The earlier analysis of fewer than 750 of the donors excluded sequences that lacked an unambiguous match to a single V gene segment. In an earlier analysis of approximately 590 of the donors, V segments were called functional above 56.7% productive rearrangements and were called segregating when the between-donor standard deviation exceeded 5%. A statistical classification framework was built for diagnosing cytomegalovirus status from the catalog of TCR beta chain sequences. A later analysis assigned V and J genes by comparing TCR nucleotide sequences with IMGT/GENE-DB human TR gene sequences. A later analysis assigned CDR3 sequences and most-parsimonious VDJ recombination scenarios with the TCRdist pipeline. A later analysis defined each TCR beta chain by its CDR3 amino acid sequence plus V-gene family, and excluded reads lacking a unique V-gene family. A later analysis removed several hundred highly shared, low-generation-probability nucleotide sequences to deal with suspected cross-contamination and a sequencing artifact. In a later analysis, a clonal expansion index for each public chain was calculated from normalized within-repertoire ranks of inferred template counts. A later analysis computed generation probabilities with a VDJ recombination model fitted to out-of-frame rearrangements, and checked the results against IGoR. In a later analysis, hypergeometric tests were used to score TCR-TCR, TCR-HLA and TCR-CMV co-occurrence, with a repertoire-size bias correction applied to TCR pairs. In a later analysis, false discovery rates were estimated by permuting HLA or CMV assignments 20 times. In a later analysis, co-occurring TCRs were grouped using DBSCAN, with TCRdist sequence similarity added in when clustering inside HLA-allele-positive subsets. Repertoires with fewer than 30,000 or more than 120,000 public chains were left out of co-occurrence clustering, as were about 5 repertoires with anomalous nucleotide sharing. TCRdb carries this immuneACCESS record with in-frame sequences only. Its versions omit some clonotypes, under half of them owing to an unresolved V gene in the studies checked, with the rest unexplained. From that table come the V and J calls and clone size; the DNA was used to work out D and trimming. For this sample there are 65,000 to 90,000 clones; 78% appear just once. The ten largest clones take up around 9.3% of the sample.

This clone was seen a single time. Its cognate antigen has yet to be identified. Per-base qualities were not stored, and no clone one base away is much larger. V is reduced by 5 bases and J by 0 bases, leaving a spacing of 11 bases between them. From cysteine to phenylalanine, the CDR3 is 15 amino acids long. Only CDR3 DNA remains: 45 bases, in frame from the first base. CDR1 and CDR2, looked up from the germline V gene (reference sequence), are MNHNY and SVGAGI. The cohort comprised more than 550 healthy bone marrow donors. Cohort members were all nominally healthy when sampled, although unrecorded immune exposures were likely present. The donor tested CMV seropositive, placing the donor among the approximately 290 seropositive members of the cohort. A peripheral blood sample was provided by each donor, and peripheral blood mononuclear cells were used for TCR beta sequencing. The Qiagen DNeasy Blood Extraction Kit was used to extract genomic DNA from the blood cell samples.

Results the study describes overall, beyond this receptor: Only TCR beta chains were sequenced in this cohort, and the absence of alpha or paired-chain data limited detectable features. Because counts were too low, under 20 rarely observed V segments, including chromosome 9 orphons, were left out of the earlier analysis of a few hundred of the donors. Because the 87-base-pair reads could not distinguish some IMGT-functional V segments, including TRBV6-2 and TRBV6-3, those segments were excluded. Across donors, most TCR sequences were observed very rarely, whereas some public TCRs were present in many individuals. The study gave a list of around 170 TCR beta chains associated with cytomegalovirus. In a later analysis, HLA-associated TCR beta chains showed more clonal expansion and lower generation probabilities than non-associated chains that were equally common. Presence/absence analyses assumed roughly uniform sequencing depth across donors, an assumption that may not hold. Linkage disequilibrium might explain the correlated functional status among segregating V segments, but an unknown experimental factor could not be ruled out. Strong co-occurrence of HLA alleles, especially DR and DQ, made assigning TCR associations to individual alleles difficult. The classifier was reported to diagnose cytomegalovirus status with high specificity and sensitivity in both the original and validation cohorts. Several of the top co-occurrence clusters appeared to be linked to parvovirus B19, influenza, CMV and Epstein-Barr virus, according to a later analysis. CMV serostatus was the only immune exposure information available for the cohort. A further reported finding was that TCR beta sequences accurately predicted the HLA-A and HLA-B alleles for most subjects in the first cohort. In a later genetic analysis, a missense DCLRE1C variant was associated with V-gene and J-gene trimming of TCR beta chains, and the association was replicated in an independent cohort. A later genetic analysis reported fewer N-insertions in productive TCRs among donors in an Asian-associated ancestry cluster than the approximately 700-donor mean. In vitro tests confirmed that a few of the cytomegalovirus-associated TCR beta chains recognize cytomegalovirus antigens. Because HLA typing was missing for some donors at each locus, association tests included only the typed subset. According to a later analysis, TCR association rates differed among HLA loci, with DRB1 alleles showing the most associated TCRs and HLA-C alleles showing the fewest. In an earlier analysis of around 600 of the donors, most TCR beta V segments were observed in productive rearrangements about 90% or about 30% of the time, broadly matching IMGT annotations. The sequencing pipeline was judged likely to have produced a cluster of highly shared sequence variants as a technical artifact. The authors suggested that the approach could potentially be extended to other disease states and immunological phenotypes. Most CMV-associated TCR beta chains appeared to be HLA-restricted in a later analysis, and the HLA associations seemed to be driven largely by CMV exposure. A later analysis associated 15,000 or so TCR beta sequences with specific HLA alleles at a false discovery rate of 0.05.

The specimen was PBMCs. This TCR came from a woman in her thirties or forties in good health and CMV-seropositive. This receptor chain uses TRBV6-6 and TRBJ1-5; TRBD1 could be the D gene, as 6 bases match. The sequence in DNA is TGTGCCAGCAGTCGACAGGCCTATAGCAATCAGCCCCAGCATTTT. Translated, it reads CASSRQAYSNQPQHF.